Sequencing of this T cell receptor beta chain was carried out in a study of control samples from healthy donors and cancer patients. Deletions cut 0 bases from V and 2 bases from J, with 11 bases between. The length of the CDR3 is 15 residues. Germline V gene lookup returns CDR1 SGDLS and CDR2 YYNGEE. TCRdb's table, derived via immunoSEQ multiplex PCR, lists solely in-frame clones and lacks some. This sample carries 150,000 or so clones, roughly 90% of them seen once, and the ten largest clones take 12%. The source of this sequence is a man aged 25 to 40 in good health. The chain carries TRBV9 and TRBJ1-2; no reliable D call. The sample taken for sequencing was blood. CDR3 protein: CASSVASSENYGYTF. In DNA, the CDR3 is TGTGCCAGCAGCGTAGCTTCGAGTGAAAACTATGGCTACACCTTC.